Listed below are T cell receptor beta chains from one sample, sequenced in a study of T-cell memory formation after mild COVID-19. MiXCR, applied by TCRdb to the 5' RACE reads, yields one record per CDR3 protein. The sample lists fewer than 500,000 distinct CDR3 sequences; approximately 23% were seen once. Sequenced: PBMCs or a T cell subset sorted from them (not recorded which). All receptors derive from an adult woman who had mild COVID-19 (a few samples of this study predate the infection). Cell type and time point are not known. Each CDR3 is given with its conserved first and last residue. The D gene is left open where the match is weak. Rows may omit the clone size; those that give it use once, few, many or a size class.

TRBD2	TRBJ2-2	TRBV4-2	many	TGTGCCAGCAGCCACCTTACTAGCGGAAACACCGGGGAGCTGTTTTTT	CASSHLTSGNTGELFF
TRBD2	TRBJ2-1	TRBV5-1	many	TGCGCCAGCAGCGTTCGGGAGGGCCTATCGAATGAGCAGTTCTTC	CASSVREGLSNEQFF
TRBD2	TRBJ2-7	TRBV6-1	NA	TGTGCCAGCAGGGGACTAGCGGGAGCTACCAACTACGAGCAGTACTTC	CASRGLAGATNYEQYF
NA	TRBJ2-3	TRBV6-4	few	TGTGCCAGCAACGCTGTCCCAGGGAGCACAGATACGCAGTATTTT	CASNAVPGSTDTQYF
NA	TRBJ2-2	TRBV7-3	NA	TGTGCCAGCAGCCCGACGACGACCGGGGAGCTGTTTTTT	CASSPTTTGELFF
NA	TRBJ1-5	TRBV7-6	few	TGTGCCAGCAGCCGACAGGCCGATCAGCCCCAGCATTTT	CASSRQADQPQHF
TRBD1	TRBJ2-5	TRBV29-1	few	TGCAGCGGGGTGTCAATTGGACAGGCTGAAGAGACCCAGTACTTC	CSGVSIGQAEETQYF
NA	TRBJ2-3	TRBV24-1	NA	TGTGCCACCAGTGATAGATACCAGGTCGGGGATACGCAGTATTTT	CATSDRYQVGDTQYF
NA	TRBJ2-6	TRBV5-1	NA	TGCGCCAGCTGGGGGGCTGGGGCCAACGTCCTGACTTTC	CASWGAGANVLTF
NA	TRBJ2-7	TRBV7-9	NA	TGTGCCAGCAGCTTAGGACAACCCGTCTACGAGCAGTACTTC	CASSLGQPVYEQYF
TRBD2	TRBJ2-1	TRBV28	NA	TGTGCCAGCAGTCGTCGACTAGCGGCTTATTCCGGCGAGCAGTTCTTC	CASSRRLAAYSGEQFF
NA	TRBJ1-2	TRBV7-9	NA	TGTGCCAGCAGCTTAGGGTCGGTAGACTATGGCTACACCTTC	CASSLGSVDYGYTF
NA	TRBJ1-1	TRBV29-1	NA	TGCAGCGTTTCCCAGGACACTGAAGCTTTCTTT	CSVSQDTEAFF
TRBD1	TRBJ2-1	TRBV12-3/TRBV12-4	few	TGTGCCAGCAGTTTAGAAGGGGGCCTATACAATGAGCAGTTCTTC	CASSLEGGLYNEQFF
NA	TRBJ1-2	TRBV10-3	once	TGTGCCATCAGTGACCCGACCGGACAGACTTTCTATGGCTACACCTTC	CAISDPTGQTFYGYTF
NA	TRBJ1-2	TRBV7-9	NA	TGTGCCAGCAGCCATCTCGACAGGCGAATTAATGGCTACACCTTC	CASSHLDRRINGYTF
NA	TRBJ1-5	TRBV18	few	TGTGCCAGCTCACCTAGTGTTGGTCAGCCCCAGCATTTT	CASSPSVGQPQHF
NA	TRBJ1-2	TRBV27	NA	TGTGCCAGCAGCCCCACAGGGATGGGCTATGGCTACACCTTC	CASSPTGMGYGYTF
TRBD1	TRBJ2-1	TRBV14	NA	TGTGCCAGCAGCCAACCGGGACAGGGGCCTGAGCAGTTCTTC	CASSQPGQGPEQFF
TRBD1	TRBJ1-2	TRBV12-3/TRBV12-4	NA	TGTGCCAGCAGTCCCTACAGGGGTCGGGGCTACACCTTC	CASSPYRGRGYTF
NA	TRBJ2-1	TRBV15	once	TGTGCCACCAGTGACGGGGGCTACTCCTACAATGAGCAGTTCTTC	CATSDGGYSYNEQFF
NA	TRBJ2-1	TRBV27	few	TGTGCCAGCAACTTCGTGGGGGCAGGGCCCTACAATGAGCAGTTCTTC	CASNFVGAGPYNEQFF
NA	TRBJ2-7	TRBV7-9	few	TGTGCCAGCAGCCCTTCCGGGACACCGTCCTACGAGCAGTACTTC	CASSPSGTPSYEQYF
NA	TRBJ2-7	TRBV5-1	few	TGCGCCAGCAGCTTGGTTCCTGGAACCTACGAGCAGTACTTC	CASSLVPGTYEQYF
NA	TRBJ2-7	TRBV7-2	NA	TGTGCCAGCAGCTTAGTTCCCCTCACTAGCTGGTCCTACGAGCAGTACTTC	CASSLVPLTSWSYEQYF
NA	TRBJ1-5	TRBV9	few	TGTGCCAGCAGCGTAGAAGGTAGAGAAAATCAGCCCCAGCATTTT	CASSVEGRENQPQHF
TRBD1	TRBJ2-1	TRBV5-5	few	TGTGCCAGCAGCTCTTTCGGGACAGGGCGGAACAATGAGCAGTTCTTC	CASSSFGTGRNNEQFF
NA	TRBJ2-1	TRBV7-9	many	TGTGCCAGCAGCCAGGACTCGAGTAGCATGGGAAACAATGAGCAGTTCTTC	CASSQDSSSMGNNEQFF
NA	TRBJ1-1	TRBV9	NA	TGTGCCAGCAGCCCACAATCCCGTGTACTTGGGGTGAACACTGAAGCTTTCTTT	CASSPQSRVLGVNTEAFF
TRBD1	TRBJ2-7	TRBV5-5	NA	TGTGCCAGCAGCTTGCCGACAGGGCTTGACGAGCAGTACTTC	CASSLPTGLDEQYF
NA	TRBJ1-2	TRBV9	NA	TGTGCCAGCAGCGACGACGGTGGCTACACCTTC	CASSDDGGYTF
NA	TRBJ2-1	TRBV7-3	few	TGTGCCAGCAGCCCGACGGGGGCTGGGGCTGAGCAGTTCTTC	CASSPTGAGAEQFF
NA	TRBJ2-1	TRBV7-8	NA	TGTGCCAGCAGCACGAGGACGGATGAGCAGTTCTTC	CASSTRTDEQFF